The text below deals with one T cell receptor (beta chain). Its target is not known. This entry is derived from a study of T cell responses to AZD1222 COVID-19 vaccine. Looking at the study overall: Pooled together were second doses at about 4 or about 12 weeks.

General study results and limits: Receipt of two AZD1222 doses was followed by a rise in Spike-specific TCR breadth and depth. At study baseline, merely six AZD1222 recipients were seropositive. Most donors were white British, females outnumbered males, and clonal diversity was possibly underestimated.

Repertoires were generated with immunoSEQ multiplex PCR, while TCRdb's copy carries only in-frame clones and drops some. The table lists approximately 150,000 clones, about nine tenths of them singletons. Germline V CDR1 and CDR2: MDHEN, SYDVKM. This CDR3 region has 15 residues. J gave up 6 bases and V 5 bases, and 10 bases lay outside the gene matches. The sample consisted of peripheral blood, taken on day 0 of AZD1222 vaccination. The rearrangement links TRBV28 to TRBJ1-5; 7 bases are a match to TRBD1. The sequence derives from an adult in good health. CDR3 amino acids: CASSMGQTMGQPQHF. In nucleotides, the CDR3 is TGTGCCAGCAGTATGGGACAGACGATGGGTCAGCCCCAGCATTTT.